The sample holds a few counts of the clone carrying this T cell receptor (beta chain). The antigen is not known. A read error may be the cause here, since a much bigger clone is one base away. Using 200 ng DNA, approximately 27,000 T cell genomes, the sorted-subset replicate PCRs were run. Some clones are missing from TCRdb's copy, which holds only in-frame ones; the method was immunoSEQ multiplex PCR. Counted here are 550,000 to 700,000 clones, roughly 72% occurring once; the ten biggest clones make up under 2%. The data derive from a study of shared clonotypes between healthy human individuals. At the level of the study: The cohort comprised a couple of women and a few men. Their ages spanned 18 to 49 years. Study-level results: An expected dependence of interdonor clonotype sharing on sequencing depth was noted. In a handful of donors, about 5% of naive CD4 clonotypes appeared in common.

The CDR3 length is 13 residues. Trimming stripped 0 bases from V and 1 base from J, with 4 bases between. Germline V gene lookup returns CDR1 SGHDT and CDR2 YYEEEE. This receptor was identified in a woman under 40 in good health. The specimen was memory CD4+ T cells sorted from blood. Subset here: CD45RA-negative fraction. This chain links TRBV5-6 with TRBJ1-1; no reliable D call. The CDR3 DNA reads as TGTGCCAGCAGCTTGGACAGGAACACTGAAGCTTTCTTT. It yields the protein CASSLDRNTEAFF.